The TCR beta chain under discussion was sequenced for a study of CD8 T cells in Susac syndrome (dated by TCRdb to between 2017 and 2020). About the full investigation: The study used repertoire sequencing to test whether antigen drove CD8+ T cell activation and differentiation in Susac syndrome. The clonality of the CD8+ T cell repertoire was compared across some eleven healthy donors, some 14 Susac syndrome patients and under 18 multiple sclerosis patients.

High-throughput TCR beta sequencing profiled peripheral blood CD8+ and CD4+ T cells from healthy donors, Susac syndrome patients and multiple sclerosis patients. The multiple sclerosis controls were treatment-naive patients who had stable or active relapsing-remitting disease and met the revised McDonald criteria. CD8+ TEMRA cells were enriched by FACS, while bulk CD8+ and CD4+ T cells were purified by magnetic negative isolation. Blood was collected in EDTA tubes and processed within 24 hours, with PBMCs isolated through density gradient centrifugation. PBMCs intended for TCR sequencing were cryopreserved in liquid nitrogen and thawed later in a water bath at 37 degrees C. The sorted or isolated CD4+, CD8+ and CD8+ TEMRA cells reached a purity of at least 90%. Paper-wide results and their limitations: The number of individuals in the TCR sequencing and HLA analysis was recognized as being relatively small.

RNA was extracted using the RNeasy kit, and about 0.45 to 1 ug of the RNA was reverse transcribed with random hexamers. The immunoSEQ multiplex PCR assay, covering 54 Vbeta and 13 Jbeta segments, was used to amplify TCR beta CDR3 regions. Bias from PCR amplification was corrected by using a synthetic template baseline for primer optimization and for computational correction. The original pipeline was this. Reads were assigned to V, D and J genes according to IMGT and analyzed in immunoSEQ Analyzer, with only productive sequences retained. Clonality was calculated as one minus the Shannon entropy normalized by log2 of the number of productive unique sequences. For each patient and control, public and private clones were evaluated among the 100 most prevalent clones. A clone was defined as Susac-specific if it was absent from the healthy and MS cohorts, from over a thousand published viral clones and from other ImmuneACCESS disease sequences. TCRdb reprocessed the public reads (quality trimming at Q25 with fastp, clone calling with MiXCR) and kept in-frame beta chains. Rows merge per CDR3 protein into single entries with the most common DNA and genes. TCRdb's processing, not the authors' own work, is the source of the V and J calls. In this sample the table shows about 440,000 distinct CDR3 sequences, around 85% of which occur a single time. Of the sample, about 0.12% falls within the top ten clones.

A word on this clonotype: Its antigen has not been determined. No per-base quality is available; no much larger clone lies one base away.

The V end loses 2 bases and the J end loses 7 bases, and a stretch of 13 bases separates them. CDR1 SGDLS and CDR2 YYNGEE are derived from the germline V gene. Reading from cysteine to phenylalanine, the CDR3 counts 14 amino acids. Just the 42-base CDR3 DNA is kept, in frame starting at base 1. The chain employs TRBV9 and TRBJ2-1; the D gene identity is not certain. Sequences were obtained from CD8+ T cells from PBMCs. This receptor was identified in a human donor with multiple sclerosis. The DNA is TGTGCCAGCAGCGTCCTTCCAATGACAAATGAGCAGTTCTTC. Translated, this is CASSVLPMTNEQFF.